These 13 T cell receptor beta chains share one sample of origin, sequenced in a study of CD8+ T cells in alopecia areata. Extraction and reverse transcription of RNA yielded cDNA as the sequencing template. Repertoires were generated with immunoSEQ multiplex PCR, while TCRdb's copy carries only in-frame clones and drops some. The specimen gives some 120,000 clones without singletons; the ten biggest hold around a fifth. The sample comprised lesional skin. These receptors were collected from a C3H/HeJ mouse with alopecia areata. MHC haplotype of the mouse line: H2-k.

This clone appeared many times. Genes and germline come from the mouse. The read stops 4 residues short of the end of the CDR3; the missing end is completed from the germline J gene. This chain connects TRBV14 to TRBJ2-1, with D possibly TRBD2 on 6 matching bases. CDR1 is SGHDT and CDR2 is FRDEAV in the germline V gene. V lost 1 base to trimming and J lost 1 base, with 6 bases between them. The CDR3 extends over 14 amino acids. CDR3 protein: CASSFGGNYAEQFF. Partial CDR3 DNA: TGTGCCAGCAGTTTCGGGGGGAACTATGCT.

Worth noting for this clone: Mouse germline and gene names are used. The CDR3 here is CASSDRLGPNTGQLYF. The covered CDR3 bases are TGTGCCAGCAGTGATAGACTGGGGCCAAACACCGGG. This chain links TRBV13-3 with TRBJ2-2, with TRBD2 matching over 8 bases. The observed sequence ends 4 residues before the CDR3 terminus, with the missing tail filled in from the germline J gene. CDR1 NNHDY and CDR2 SYVADS come from the germline V gene. V dropped 1 base and J dropped 0; count of bases not matched to a gene: 2. The CDR3 has 16 residues.

In the case of this clone: All gene names here are mouse names. The read ends 4 residues shy of where the CDR3 ends; the end is completed using the germline J gene. V gene TRBV19 combines with J gene TRBJ2-3; D unclear. V lost 2 bases and J 1 base, leaving 8 bases between the germline ends. CDR1 and CDR2 (germline): FNHDT, SITEND (reference sequence). The CDR3 sequence is 14 residues long. The CDR3 spells CASSISWRAETLYF. The CDR3 DNA, read in part, is TGTGCCAGCAGTATCTCCTGGCGTGCAGAA.

This clone was seen only a few times. Gene names denote mouse genes. The read falls 4 residues short of the CDR3 end, and the missing part is taken from the germline J gene. This chain uses TRBV1 with TRBJ2-3; no clear D. Germline loops: CDR1 NSQYPW, CDR2 LRSPGD (reference sequence). The V end lost 0 bases, the J end lost 0 bases, and 10 bases lay between the germline ends. The CDR3 runs 16 residues. The CDR3 DNA, read in part, is TGCACCTGCAGTGCAGATCTACAGAGGAGTGCAGAA. This translates into CTCSADLQRSAE. In full, the CDR3 reads CTCSADLQRSAETLYF.

About this clone itself: Gene and germline names: mouse. The missing CDR3 end, 4 residues past where the read stops, is filled in from the germline J gene. The chain combines TRBV13-3 with TRBJ1-4; TRBD1 agrees at 10 bases. J lost 5 bases, V lost 4 bases, and 8 bases had no gene match. The CDR3 loop spans 16 amino acids. CDR1 NNHDY and CDR2 SYVADS come from the germline V gene. CDR3 DNA, as far as it was read: TGTGCCAGCAGTCCTTATGGACAGGGGGGGAACGAA. Translating it yields CASSPYGQGGNE. The full CDR3 is CASSPYGQGGNERLFF.

This clone was seen only a few times. Gene and germline names: mouse. The read halts 4 residues ahead of the CDR3 end, with the missing end drawn from the germline J gene. The rearrangement links TRBV1 to TRBJ2-4; D gene ambiguous. The CDR3 is made up of 15 amino acids. Per the germline V gene, CDR1 is NSQYPW and CDR2 is LRSPGD (reference sequence). Trimming cost V 1 base and J 0 bases, with 8 bases left between them. Incomplete CDR3 DNA: TGCACCTGCAGTGCAGCGACTTCTAGTCAAAAC. Translated: CTCSAATSSQN. The entire CDR3 reads CTCSAATSSQNTLYF.

This clone was recorded a few times. The protein here is the DNA translation, as the TCRdb protein differs from it at residue 12. Gene names denote mouse genes. The observed sequence ends 3 residues before the CDR3 terminus, with the missing tail filled in from the germline J gene. The chain combines TRBV1 with TRBJ1-6; the match to TRBD1 covers 10 bases. TRBJ1-6 is known as an ORF, though its function is uncertain. CDR1 is NSQYPW and CDR2 is LRSPGD in the germline V gene (reference sequence). V trimming: 3 bases; J trimming: 7 bases; junction bases outside the gene matches: 3. The CDR3 spans 15 residues. The sequenced CDR3 bases are TGCACCTGCAGTGCGGGACAGGGGAGAAATTCGCCC. Residues: CTCSAGQGRNSP. The entire CDR3 is CTCSAGQGRNSPLYF.

This clone showed up just a few times. The gene symbols are mouse symbols. The DNA ends 4 residues before the CDR3 does, and the rest of the CDR3 is filled in from the germline J gene. This chain uses TRBV16 with TRBJ2-3, with 12 positions matching TRBD1. CDR1 is SGHSA and CDR2 is FRNQAP in the germline V gene. The CDR3 extends over 15 amino acids. Partial CDR3 DNA: TGTGCAAGCAGCCCCTGGGACAGGGGGCAAGAA. Protein: CASSPWDRGQE. In full, the CDR3 reads CASSPWDRGQETLYF.

With regard to this clone: The gene names given are mouse names. The read ends 4 residues early relative to the CDR3; the germline J gene fills the gap. The V and J genes are TRBV13-3 and TRBJ2-7, with TRBD2 matching 12 bases. This CDR3 is 15 amino acids long. Germline V gene sequence: CDR1 NNHDY, CDR2 SYVADS. This chain's CDR3 is CASRTGLGGQYEQYF. CDR3 DNA (partial): TGTGCCAGCAGAACGGGACTGGGGGGCCAGTAT.

This clone was seen a handful of times. Any gene name here is a mouse gene name. Read sequence stops 4 residues before the CDR3 end, and the germline J gene provides the missing end. V usage is TRBV1 and J usage is TRBJ2-1; TRBD1 is a possible D gene (5 bases). Trimming stripped 6 bases from V and 0 bases from J, with 12 bases between. This CDR3 region has 15 residues. Germline V gene lookup returns CDR1 NSQYPW and CDR2 LRSPGD (reference sequence). The CDR3 bases that were read are TGCACCTGCAGGCCCCAGGGTAATAACTATGCT. This translates into CTCRPQGNNYA. Given in full, the CDR3 is CTCRPQGNNYAEQFF. The full variable domain, completed using reference TRBV1 and TRBJ2-1, is VTLLEQNPRWRLVPRGQAVNLRCILKNSQYPWMSWYQQDLQKQLQWLFTLRSPGDKEVKSLPGADYLATRVTDTELRLQVANMSQGRTLYCTCRPQGNNYAEQFFGPGTRLTVL.

Points on this clone: Mouse germline and gene names are used. The observed sequence ends 4 residues before the CDR3 terminus, with the missing tail filled in from the germline J gene. The J gene is TRBJ2-7, the V gene TRBV19, with TRBD2 matching over 11 bases. The CDR3 sequence is 14 residues long. Germline V gene sequence: CDR1 FNHDT, CDR2 SITEND (reference sequence). CDR3 DNA, as far as it was read: TGTGCCAGCCTCCAGACTGGGGGGGGATAT. Its translation is CASLQTGGGY. The whole CDR3 protein is CASLQTGGGYEQYF.

With regard to this clone: Genes here carry mouse names. The read ends 4 residues early relative to the CDR3; the germline J gene fills the gap. The V and J genes are TRBV13-3 and TRBJ2-7; tentative D call: TRBD1 (6 bases). The germline V gene has CDR1 NNHDY and CDR2 SYVADS. The CDR3 is 13 amino acids. The CDR3: CASSTGQKYEQYF. The CDR3 bases that were read are TGTGCCAGCAGTACGGGACAAAAATAT.

The table lists this clone with a few counts. All gene names here are mouse names. Sequencing ends 4 residues short of the CDR3 end; the germline J gene provides the rest. Distinct nucleotide sequences in the sample also encode this CDR3. This rearrangement joins TRBV13-3 to TRBJ2-2; maybe TRBD2 (6 bases). The CDR3 runs 16 residues. Trimming cost V 1 base and J 0 bases, with 10 bases left between them. Per the germline V gene, CDR1 is NNHDY and CDR2 is SYVADS. This chain's CDR3 is CASSDLGGSNTGQLYF. The CDR3 bases that were read are TGTGCCAGCAGTGATCTCGGGGGGTCAAACACCGGG.